The 18 T cell receptor beta chains reported below all come from one sample, sequenced in a study of CD4+ T cells in melanoma. Method: immunoSEQ multiplex PCR; TCRdb's copy keeps in-frame clones and lacks some. In the table there are about 11,000 clones, roughly 62% of which are singletons. The sample was cells from a culture (not recorded whether cultured in vitro). Receptors originate from a human donor with melanoma.

V and J are TRBV7-2 and TRBJ2-1; 8 bases map to TRBD2. The CDR3 loop spans 14 amino acids. Germline CDR1 and CDR2: SGHTA and FQGNSA. Trimming removed 3 bases from V and 5 bases from J; junction bases left unmatched: 3. CDR3 sequence reads: CASSFGGGNNEQFF. For the CDR3, the DNA is TGTGCCAGCAGCTTCGGCGGGGGGAACAATGAGCAGTTCTTC. The complete variable domain, with remaining parts taken from reference TRBV7-2 and TRBJ2-1, reads GAGVSQSPSNKVTEKGKDVELRCDPISGHTALYWYRQSLGQGLEFLIYFQGNSAPDKSGLPSDRFSAERTGGSVSTLTIQRTQQEDSAVYLCASSFGGGNNEQFFGPGTRLTVL.

This CDR3 reads CASIPAPAQSEKLFF. CDR3 DNA sequence: TGTGCCAGCATCCCTGCCCCAGCCCAAAGTGAAAAACTGTTTTTT. The J gene is TRBJ1-4, the V gene TRBV2; D not certain. V gave up 7 bases and J gave up 7 bases, with 19 bases separating them. The CDR3 sequence is 15 residues long. The germline CDR1 and CDR2 sequences are SNHLY and FYNNEI.

This chain links TRBV5-1 with TRBJ2-2; D call uncertain. This CDR3 contains 16 residues. Trimming cost V 1 base and J 3 bases, with 13 bases left between them. Germline lookup yields CDR1 SGHRS and CDR2 YFSETQ. DNA of the CDR3: TGCGCCAGCAGCTTGTCTGGCCGAGCCGACACCGGGGAGCTGTTTTTT. This sequence encodes CASSLSGRADTGELFF.

This sequence joins TRBV7-2 and TRBJ2-5, with D uncertain. Germline-derived CDR1 and CDR2 are SGHTA and FQGNSA. This CDR3 region has 13 residues. V lost 4 bases and J lost 5, with 11 bases in between. CDR3 bases: TGTGCCAGCAGCTCGGCTTTACGGGAGACCCAGTACTTC. It translates to CASSSALRETQYF. The full variable domain, completed using reference TRBV7-2 and TRBJ2-5, is GAGVSQSPSNKVTEKGKDVELRCDPISGHTALYWYRQSLGQGLEFLIYFQGNSAPDKSGLPSDRFSAERTGGSVSTLTIQRTQQEDSAVYLCASSSALRETQYFGPGTRLLVL.

The gene calls are TRBV19 and TRBJ1-3; 7 bases align to TRBD1. Germline V gene sequence: CDR1 LNHDA, CDR2 SQIVND (reference sequence). Unmatched junction bases numbered 11, after V lost 6 bases and J lost 0 bases. CDR3 length: 17 residues. CDR3 region: CASSPHAGGLSGNTIYF. The CDR3 DNA is TGTGCCAGTAGCCCCCACGCAGGGGGACTCTCTGGAAACACCATATATTTT.

The table lists this clone with a count of one. This rearrangement joins TRBV7-9 to TRBJ1-2; D may be TRBD1 (5 bases). The CDR3 contains 13 residues. V gave up 5 bases and J gave up 1 base, with 8 bases separating them. The germline V gene encodes CDR1 SEHNR and CDR2 FQNEAQ (reference sequence). CDR3 sequence (DNA): TGTGCCAGCAGCCCCGACAGTAACTATGGCTACACCTTC. Protein product: CASSPDSNYGYTF.

This clone was observed once. The rearrangement links TRBV19 to TRBJ1-4; 7 bases agree with TRBD1. After removal of 7 bases from V and 5 bases from J, the junction contained 10 bases not matched to a gene. This CDR3 contains 15 residues. Germline lookup yields CDR1 LNHDA and CDR2 SQIVND (reference sequence). The CDR3 nucleotides are TGTGCCAGTAAATGGGGACAGCGAAAGAATGAAAAACTGTTTTTT. It yields the protein CASKWGQRKNEKLFF.

V usage is TRBV29-1 and J usage is TRBJ1-1; no definite D call. Germline V gene lookup returns CDR1 SQVTM and CDR2 ANQGSEA. V dropped 4 bases and J dropped 0 bases, with 9 bases sitting between them. The length of the CDR3 is 13 residues. This CDR3 is CSVGEGLNTEAFF. The DNA for the CDR3 is TGCAGCGTTGGGGAGGGCCTGAACACTGAAGCTTTCTTT.

The V and J genes are TRBV6-5 and TRBJ1-1; maybe TRBD1 (6 bases). Germline V gene data show CDR1 as MNHEY and CDR2 as SVGAGI. CDR3 size: 14 residues. V was trimmed by 2 bases and J by 8 bases, leaving 15 bases between them. CDR3 loop: CASSYVFRGNEAFF. CDR3 in DNA: TGTGCCAGCAGTTACGTTTTTAGGGGGAACGAAGCTTTCTTT.

The V call is TRBV6-5, the J call TRBJ2-1, with a tentative D call TRBD2 (6 bases). The V gene lost 2 bases and the J gene lost 6 bases, with 11 bases spanning the gap. This CDR3 has 14 amino acids. Looked up from germline, CDR1 is MNHEY and CDR2 is SVGAGI. The CDR3 region is CASSYGGVSNEQFF. The DNA for the CDR3 is TGTGCCAGCAGTTACGGCGGGGTTTCCAATGAGCAGTTCTTC.

The chain combines TRBV7-8 with TRBJ2-3; no clear D. Looked up from germline, CDR1 is SGHVS and CDR2 is FQNEAQ. CDR3 length equals 16 residues. V was trimmed by 3 bases and J by 6 bases, leaving 19 bases between them. This CDR3 reads CASSFSYGPAADTQYF. CDR3 nucleotides: TGTGCCAGCAGCTTTTCATACGGACCGGCAGCGGATACGCAGTATTTT.

The rearrangement joins TRBV21-1 to TRBJ2-3. TRBV21-1 is noted as a pseudogene. The CDR3 length is 15 residues. The CDR3 coding sequence is TGTGCCAGCAGCAAAGGAGCTGGGTTGGCAGATACGCAGTATTTT. Its protein is CASSKGAGLADTQYF.

This sequence joins TRBV29-1 and TRBJ1-1; TRBD1 aligns across 8 bases. From germline, CDR1 is SQVTM and CDR2 ANQGSEA. Trimming cost V 1 base and J 1 base; bases outside gene matches: 2. The CDR3 contains 14 residues. Here the CDR3 DNA reads TGCAGCGTTGAAGTGACAGGGGCGAACACTGAAGCTTTCTTT. Amino acids: CSVEVTGANTEAFF.

The chain recombines TRBV6-6 with TRBJ1-5, with TRBD1 matching over 7 bases. The CDR3 runs 14 residues. V lost 7 bases and J lost 2; bases outside the gene matches: 5. Germline CDR1 reads MNHNY; CDR2 reads SVGAGI (reference sequence). The CDR3 loop is CASTYTGGNQPQHF. The CDR3 nucleotides are TGTGCCAGCACCTACACAGGGGGCAATCAGCCCCAGCATTTT.

The chain links TRBV10-3 to TRBJ1-2; D unresolved. Germline values: CDR1 ENHRY, CDR2 SYGVKD. This CDR3 is built from 13 residues. Deletions cut 9 bases from V and 9 bases from J, with 20 bases between. The chain's CDR3 is CAIVSGGGDSYTF. In DNA, the CDR3 is TGTGCCATTGTTTCAGGCGGAGGTGACAGCTACACCTTC.

This clone occurred a few times. The chain employs TRBV6-7 and TRBJ1-5; D remains unclear. TRBV6-7 is annotated as an ORF whose role is uncertain. The CDR3 runs to 14 residues. V lost 0 bases and J lost 5, with 8 bases in between. The CDR3 nucleotides read TGTGCCAGCAGTTACTCCTCGGAGGATCAGCCCCAGCATTTT. Protein product: CASSYSSEDQPQHF.

By share, this clone ranks as medium-sized (0.01 to 0.1%). This sequence joins TRBV6-6 and TRBJ1-6; TRBD1 matches at 7 bases. The CDR3 runs to 13 residues. In germline, CDR1 is MNHNY, CDR2 SVGAGI (reference sequence). Trimming removed 10 bases from V and 7 bases from J; junction bases left unmatched: 7. The CDR3 reads CATKTGTNSPLHF. CDR3 bases: TGTGCCACCAAGACAGGGACCAATTCACCCCTCCACTTT.

The J gene is TRBJ2-3, the V gene TRBV7-3; 9 bases agree with TRBD1. This CDR3 comprises 15 residues. With 4 bases clipped from V and 4 bases from J, the junction kept 6 bases outside the gene matches. CDR1 is SGHTA and CDR2 is FQGTGA in the germline V gene. The CDR3 spells CASSSSGQGSDTQYF. The CDR3 DNA sequence: TGTGCCAGCAGCTCCAGCGGACAGGGGTCAGATACGCAGTATTTT.